Here is one TCR beta chain with its context. Its antigen is unidentified. The data were obtained in a study of shared clonotypes between healthy human individuals. Findings and limits, study-wide: Approximately 5% of naive CD4 clonotypes were shared across a few donors.

Sorted-subset replicate PCR reactions were performed with around 210 ng DNA, corresponding to 30,000 or so T cell genomes. Data came from immunoSEQ multiplex PCR; TCRdb stores just in-frame clones and leaves some out. This sample has a few million clones, with 90% to 95% found just once. Germline CDR1 MNHEY, CDR2 SVGAGI. Trimming pared 3 bases from V and 4 bases from J, leaving 9 bases between. There are 14 residues in the CDR3. Within Nashville, Tennessee resided all donors, each a Caucasian adult. This receptor was taken from a man aged 18 to 30 in good health. The sequencing input was naive CD4+ T cells sorted from blood. Subset reported: CD45RA+ positively selected. The chain recombines TRBV6-5 with TRBJ1-4; possible D gene TRBD1, 5 bases. The CDR3 nucleotides read TGTGCCAGCAGTTATACCAGGGATAATGAAAAACTGTTTTTT. The encoded protein is CASSYTRDNEKLFF.